Listed below are T cell receptor beta chains from one sample, sequenced in a study of blood T cell repertoires in COVID-19. Assay used: immunoSEQ multiplex PCR; TCRdb lists only in-frame clones, some missing. The sample carries about 250,000 clones, roughly 86% recorded once. Sequenced: peripheral blood. The receptors here all came from a woman between 55 and 75 years old who had recovered from COVID-19. The CDR3 runs from the conserved cysteine through the conserved F or W. The D gene is left open where the match is weak. A clone size is listed for some rows: how often the clone was seen (once, few, many), or a class if it is expanded.

j_gene,v_gene,d_gene,abundance,CDR3nt,CDR3aa
TRBJ1-2,TRBV4-1,TRBD1,-,TGCGCCAGCAGCCAGGACAGGGCCTATGGCTACACCTTC,CASSQDRAYGYTF
TRBJ2-1,TRBV28,TRBD1,-,TGTGCCAGCAGGACCGCCGGGACAGTTTACAATGAGCAGTTCTTC,CASRTAGTVYNEQFF
TRBJ2-7,TRBV2,TRBD1,-,TGTGCCAGCAGTCCTTCCGGGACAGGGCTTAGCGAGCAGTACTTC,CASSPSGTGLSEQYF
TRBJ2-3,TRBV9,TRBD2,-,TGTGCCAGCAGCCCAGGGACTAGCGAAGCAGATACGCAGTATTTT,CASSPGTSEADTQYF
TRBJ2-1,TRBV7-3,TRBD2,-,TGTGCCAGCGCCGGAGGGAGGGGAACCTACAATGAGCAGTTCTTC,CASAGGRGTYNEQFF
TRBJ2-2,TRBV12-5,TRBD2,-,TGTGCTAGTGGTCCGGGGACTAGCTCGTGGGCCGGGGAGCTGTTTTTT,CASGPGTSSWAGELFF
TRBJ1-5,TRBV2,-,few,TGTGCCAGCAATGACAGGCGTAGCAATCAGCCCCAGCATTTT,CASNDRRSNQPQHF
TRBJ2-6,TRBV3-1/TRBV3-2,TRBD1,-,TGTGCCAGCAGCCAAGATGGGGGGACAGGGCACTCTGGGGCCAACGTCCTGACTTTC,CASSQDGGTGHSGANVLTF
TRBJ2-3,TRBV2,-,-,TGTGCCAGCAGTGTAGTACAGGGAGTTACGCAGTATTTT,CASSVVQGVTQYF
TRBJ1-6,TRBV6-5,TRBD1,few,TGTGCCAGCAGCGAGGTGACAGGGGAGTATTCACCCCTCCACTTT,CASSEVTGEYSPLHF
TRBJ1-3,TRBV28,-,-,TGTGCCAGCAGTAGCCCTGGCTCTGGAAACACCATATATTTT,CASSSPGSGNTIYF
TRBJ1-4,TRBV3-1/TRBV3-2,TRBD1,-,TGTGCCAGCAGCCAATCGCACAGGGGGCCGGCTGAAAAACTGTTTTTT,CASSQSHRGPAEKLFF
TRBJ2-3,TRBV21-1,-,-,TGTGCCAGCAGCAATTGGAGAGGACAGGGGCTCCCAGATACGCAGTATTTT,CASSNWRGQGLPDTQYF
TRBJ2-2,TRBV24-1,TRBD2,-,TGTGCCACCAGTGAGGCGGGGGCGAACACCGGGGAGCTGTTTTTT,CATSEAGANTGELFF
TRBJ1-5,TRBV19,TRBD1,-,TGTGCCAGTAGCCAGGGGGCGCTTCATCAGCCCCAGCATTTT,CASSQGALHQPQHF
TRBJ2-5,TRBV14,TRBD2,-,TGTGCCAGCAGCCAACTAGCGGGGCAAGAGACCCAGTACTTC,CASSQLAGQETQYF
TRBJ2-6,TRBV7-2,TRBD1,-,TGTGCCAGCAGCCCTCAGGGGGCGGGCGGGGCCAACGTCCTGACTTTC,CASSPQGAGGANVLTF
TRBJ1-4,TRBV29-1,-,once,TGCAGTGCCAGCGGGGGAAGAGAAAAACTGTTTTTT,CSASGGREKLFF
TRBJ1-3,TRBV19,TRBD1,-,TGTGCCAGTAGTCTCTGGGACAGCGAAAACACCATATATTTT,CASSLWDSENTIYF
TRBJ1-3,TRBV6-5,TRBD1,-,TGTGCCAGCAGTTACGCCGGGACAGGGGACATCACCATATATTTT,CASSYAGTGDITIYF
TRBJ2-7,TRBV3-1/TRBV3-2,TRBD2,-,TGTGCCAGCAGCCAGTACCTAGCGGGGGCGTCCTACGAGCAGTACTTC,CASSQYLAGASYEQYF
TRBJ1-2,TRBV27,-,-,TGTGCCAGCTCCGGTACCCAGGGCTATGGCTACACCTTC,CASSGTQGYGYTF
TRBJ1-3,TRBV2,-,-,TGTGGGGGCCGGTCTGAGGGAAACACCATATATTTT,CGGRSEGNTIYF
TRBJ1-6,TRBV5-1,TRBD1,few,TGCGCCAGCGCCGGGACAGAGGGTTCACCCCTCCACTTT,CASAGTEGSPLHF
TRBJ2-1,TRBV28,-,-,TGTGCCAGCAGTTTGAGGGCCGGTGAGCAGTTCTTC,CASSLRAGEQFF
TRBJ2-3,TRBV7-9,TRBD2,-,TGTGCCAGCAGCTCCCGACTAGCGGGGGGTGCAGATACGCAGTATTTT,CASSSRLAGGADTQYF
TRBJ1-2,TRBV5-1,-,-,TGCGCCAGCAGCTTGCCGGGACTGAACTATGGCTACACCTTC,CASSLPGLNYGYTF
TRBJ1-3,TRBV27,TRBD1,-,TGTGCCAGCGGGGTCCCGGGACAGGGCGGTGGAAACACCATATATTTT,CASGVPGQGGGNTIYF
TRBJ1-5,TRBV27,-,-,TGTGCCAGCAGTTCACTGCTTCAGCCCCAGCATTTT,CASSSLLQPQHF
TRBJ2-1,TRBV6-6,TRBD2,-,TGTGCCAGCAGTACAGCGGGGGGGTACAATGAGCAGTTCTTC,CASSTAGGYNEQFF
TRBJ1-5,TRBV6-5,-,-,TGTGCCAGCAGTTCTCGTGGAGGGGTGAGCAATCAGCCCCAGCATTTT,CASSSRGGVSNQPQHF
TRBJ2-7,TRBV3-1/TRBV3-2,TRBD2,-,TGTGCCAGCAGCCAACCTGGGGCGGGGGGGCGCTACTCCTACGAGCAGTACTTC,CASSQPGAGGRYSYEQYF
TRBJ1-6,TRBV7-3,-,-,TGTGCCAGCAGCTTAACGGGGGGGCAGTCACCCCTCCACTTT,CASSLTGGQSPLHF
TRBJ2-2,TRBV7-8,-,-,TGTGCCAGCAGCCCCCGGAGGGGCGGGGAGCTGTTTTTT,CASSPRRGGELFF
TRBJ2-7,TRBV28,-,-,TGTGCCAGCAGTTTATTAATTTGGGGGGACTCCTACGAGCAGTACTTC,CASSLLIWGDSYEQYF
TRBJ1-5,TRBV2,TRBD1,-,TGTGCCAGCAACACAGGGGCCCCTAGCAATCAGCCCCAGCATTTT,CASNTGAPSNQPQHF
TRBJ2-1,TRBV7-2,-,-,TGTGCCAGCAGCCTCTTCAGTAATGAGCAGTTCTTC,CASSLFSNEQFF
TRBJ2-3,TRBV5-1,-,-,TGCGCCAGCAGCTTTGGGAGAAGCACAGATACGCAGTATTTT,CASSFGRSTDTQYF
TRBJ2-3,TRBV6-5,-,-,TGTGCCAGCAGGCGCGGCGGGGAAGATACGCAGTATTTT,CASRRGGEDTQYF
TRBJ2-7,TRBV6-4,TRBD2,-,TGTGCCAGCAGTGATCACCCGGGGGGGAGGCAGTACTTC,CASSDHPGGRQYF
TRBJ1-2,TRBV27,-,-,TGTGCCAGCAGTCCAGTAATGGGCCAAAGGGGCTACACCTTC,CASSPVMGQRGYTF
TRBJ2-5,TRBV7-2,TRBD1,-,TGTGCCAGCAGCTTAGACATAGACAGGGGGGAGACCCAGTACTTC,CASSLDIDRGETQYF
TRBJ2-7,TRBV19,TRBD1,-,TGTGCCAGTAGTACAGCGGACAGGGTTTACGAGCAGTACTTC,CASSTADRVYEQYF
TRBJ1-1,TRBV9,-,once,TGTGCCAGCAGCGTACTTGGGGGGACCACTGAAGCTTTCTTT,CASSVLGGTTEAFF
TRBJ2-3,TRBV3-1/TRBV3-2,TRBD1,-,TGTGCCAGCAGCCATAGGGGGCTAGTCACAGATACGCAGTATTTT,CASSHRGLVTDTQYF
TRBJ2-3,TRBV5-5,TRBD1,-,TGTGCCAGCAGCTTAGGTGCCGGGACAGGGGGAACAGATACGCAGTATTTT,CASSLGAGTGGTDTQYF
TRBJ1-1,TRBV5-6,TRBD1,-,TGTGCCAGCAGCGAAGGACAGGGGACTGAAGCTTTCTTT,CASSEGQGTEAFF
TRBJ2-2,TRBV29-1,TRBD1,-,TGCAGCGCTGGGACAGCAAACACCGGGGAGCTGTTTTTT,CSAGTANTGELFF
TRBJ1-4,TRBV5-6,-,-,TGTGCCAGCAGCTTTAGTCCCGGGGCTAATGAAAAACTGTTTTTT,CASSFSPGANEKLFF